The source of this T cell receptor (beta chain) is a study of cytotoxic CD8 clonotypes in ibrutinib-treated CLL. Study-level information: Partial response occurred in 24 patients and complete response in 2; at median about 70 months, around 15 remained remitted and approximately twelve progressed. Study conclusions and caveats: Contraction or stability on treatment characterized the public clonotypes, which were uncommon.

Libraries were prepared by immunoSEQ multiplex PCR; TCRdb keeps only in-frame clonotypes and omits some of them. The table has 150,000 to 250,000 clones, 72% seen once. This clone was seen only a few times. The antigen remains undetermined. The sequenced sample was PBMCs, obtained after 24 months of ibrutinib treatment. The clonotype was recovered from a human donor with chronic lymphocytic leukemia.

Here the CDR3 reads CAWKLSGSLSEQYF. DNA for the CDR3: TGTGCCTGGAAGCTTAGCGGGAGTCTCTCGGAGCAGTACTTC. The chain is built from TRBV30 and TRBJ2-7; 9 positions match TRBD2. CDR3 size: 14 residues. Germline CDR1 reads GTSNPN; CDR2 reads SVGIG (reference sequence). Trimming cost V 4 bases and J 7 bases; bases outside gene matches: 11.